This entry features one T cell receptor (beta chain) sequence. Per the germline V gene, CDR1 is LGHDT and CDR2 is YNNKEL (reference sequence). V was cut by 4 bases and J by 8 bases, with 14 bases left in between. The CDR3 consists of 13 residues. This record comes from a study of blood T cell repertoires in COVID-19. Turning to the study itself: The United States, Italy and Spain supplied acute and convalescent COVID-19 samples. PBMCs, B-cell-depleted T cells, or T cells were the source of the cDNA or gDNA that made up the material.

Methods used by the authors: Cell counts per sample came from amplifying reference gene primers. This table comes from immunoSEQ multiplex PCR, and its TCRdb copy is limited to in-frame clones, with some not included. The DNA was the basis for D and trimming; V, J and clone size are from that table. Seen here are fewer than 35,000 clones, 65% to 90% observed once, and the top ten hold under 8%. This rearrangement joins TRBV3-1 (or the pseudogene TRBV3-2) to TRBJ1-2; D unclear. The sample taken for sequencing was peripheral blood. The receptor was derived from a man aged 55 to 70 with active COVID-19. The CDR3 DNA reads TGTGCCAGCAGCCGTCCGGGATGGAAGGGCTACACCTTC. Translating it yields CASSRPGWKGYTF.